The 22 T cell receptor beta chains below come from one sample, sequenced in a study of response to subunit inactivated influenza vaccine. TCRdb reprocessed the RT-PCR reads with MiXCR, giving one entry per CDR3 protein. The sample lists about 540,000 distinct CDR3 sequences, under 25% seen once, with 2.5% to 3% in the top ten. The sample also formed part of further work on T cells expressing NK-cell markers. From that study: Making the TCR beta cDNA relied on 5'RACE template switching with UMIs.

The specimen was CD4+ T cells sorted from PBMCs, collected roughly 13 days after vaccination. Every receptor here comes from a middle-aged man who received an inactivated influenza vaccine.

J is TRBJ2-2 and V is TRBV4-2; 7 nucleotides line up with TRBD1. CDR1 is LGHNA and CDR2 is YNFKEQ in the germline V gene. CDR3 length: 14 amino acids. The J segment lost 5 bases and the V segment lost 4 bases, leaving 4 bases of the junction unmatched. The DNA of the CDR3 is TGTGCCAGCAGCCGGGAACAGGGGACCGGGGAGCTGTTTTTT. It is translated as CASSREQGTGELFF.

A single count supports this clonotype. This rearrangement joins TRBV2 to TRBJ2-3; no clear D gene. V lost 2 bases to trimming and J lost 3 bases, with 6 bases between them. Germline V gene data show CDR1 as SNHLY and CDR2 as FYNNEI. CDR3 length equals 13 residues. In nucleotides, the CDR3 is TGTGCCAGCAGTGAAACGAGGACAGATACGCAGTATTTT. Translating it yields CASSETRTDTQYF.

The sample holds a few counts of this clonotype. A read error may account for a junction end that differs from germline. The chain uses TRBV6-6 and TRBJ1-1; D might be TRBD1 (6 bases). CDR3 length: 13 amino acids. Germline assignment: CDR1 MNHNY and CDR2 SVGAGI (reference sequence). This CDR3 is CASTYRVGTEAFF. CDR3 nucleotides: TGTGCCAGCACTTACAGGGTTGGTACTGAAGCTTTCTTT.

This clonotype was seen many times. V usage is TRBV4-3 and J usage is TRBJ2-5, with D unclear. The length of the CDR3 is 13 residues. The V and J ends lost 0 bases and 4 bases respectively, with 6 bases between them. CDR1 is LGHNA and CDR2 is YSLEER in the germline V gene. The CDR3 spells CASSQEIRETQYF. CDR3 in DNA: TGCGCCAGCAGCCAAGAAATCAGAGAGACCCAGTACTTC.

This clonotype was detected only a few times. Relative to the germline gene, one junction end is altered; a read error may explain this. This chain links TRBV20-1 with TRBJ2-3; no clear D gene. CDR3 size: 13 residues. Germline CDR1 and CDR2: DFQATT and SNEGSKA (reference sequence). The CDR3 protein is CSASGPSTDTRYF. For the CDR3, the DNA is TGCAGTGCTAGCGGCCCCAGCACAGATACGCGGTATTTT.

A few counts support this clonotype. The rearrangement links TRBV5-5 to TRBJ2-7; 9 bases are a match to TRBD2. The CDR3 has 16 amino acids. Germline lookup yields CDR1 SGHKS and CDR2 YYEKEE (reference sequence). V shed 0 bases, J shed 2 bases, and the junction held 6 bases outside the gene matches. CDR3 sequence (DNA): TGTGCCAGCAGCTTGGAAAGGCTAGCGGGGCCCTACGAGCAGTACTTC. It encodes CASSLERLAGPYEQYF. The full variable domain, with the rest looked up from reference TRBV5-5 and TRBJ2-7, is DAGVTQSPTHLIKTRGQQVTLRCSPISGHKSVSWYQQVLGQGPQFIFQYYEKEERGRGNFPDRFSARQFPNYSSELNVNALLLGDSALYLCASSLERLAGPYEQYFGPGTRLTVT.

A single count supports this clonotype. V usage is TRBV5-4 and J usage is TRBJ2-6; 7 nucleotides align to TRBD1. V was clipped by 4 bases and J by 2 bases; unmatched bases: 6. This CDR3 spans 16 amino acids. Germline V gene sequence: CDR1 SGHNT, CDR2 YYREEE (reference sequence). CDR3 protein: CASSRQGTTGANVLTF. The CDR3 DNA is TGTGCCAGCAGCCGACAGGGAACGACTGGGGCCAACGTCCTGACTTTC.

V is TRBV20-1 and J is TRBJ2-3; 7 bases align to TRBD1. V dropped 3 bases and J dropped 4; count of bases not matched to a gene: 7. CDR1 is DFQATT and CDR2 is SNEGSKA in the germline V gene (reference sequence). This CDR3 comprises 14 residues. The CDR3, as DNA: TGCAGTGCTAGGGGCCAAGGGGGCCCAGATACGCAGTATTTT. Protein: CSARGQGGPDTQYF.

This chain connects TRBV5-1 to TRBJ1-2; D is undetermined. The CDR3 contains 14 residues. With 0 bases removed from V and 6 bases from J, the gap between germline ends came to 12 bases. Germline values: CDR1 SGHRS, CDR2 YFSETQ. The CDR3 sequence is CASSLGGSQDGYTF. The CDR3, as DNA: TGCGCCAGCAGCTTGGGGGGTTCTCAGGATGGCTACACCTTC. The whole variable domain, remainder taken from reference TRBV5-1 and TRBJ1-2, is KAGVTQTPRYLIKTRGQQVTLSCSPISGHRSVSWYQQTPGQGLQFLFEYFSETQRNKGNFPGRFSGRQFSNSRSEMNVSTLELGDSALYLCASSLGGSQDGYTFGSGTRLTVV.

This clonotype was seen ten or more times. The V call is TRBV7-9, the J call TRBJ1-1; 7 positions match TRBD1. V gave up 4 bases and J gave up 3 bases; unmatched junction bases: 5. Germline V CDR1 and CDR2: SEHNR, FQNEAQ (reference sequence). The length of the CDR3 is 14 residues. The CDR3 is CASSSFDRDTEAFF. The CDR3 DNA is TGTGCCAGCAGCTCTTTTGACAGGGACACTGAAGCTTTCTTT.

The chain couples TRBV3-1 to TRBJ2-1; 14 bases align to TRBD2. Germline CDR1 LGHDT, CDR2 YNNKEL (reference sequence). The ends lost 6 bases at V and 6 bases at J; junction bases unmatched: 10. The CDR3 length is 17 residues. In DNA form, the CDR3 reads TGTGCCAGCAGACCTCAGGGACTAGCGGGAGTTAGCAATGAGCAGTTCTTC. The encoded protein is CASRPQGLAGVSNEQFF.

The chain carries TRBV20-1 and TRBJ1-1; possibly TRBD1 for D (5 bases). This CDR3 has 13 amino acids. Germline V gives CDR1 DFQATT, CDR2 SNEGSKA (reference sequence). The V gene lost 4 bases and the J gene lost 3 bases, with 12 bases spanning the gap. CDR3 sequence: CSAKRGWDTEAFF. The CDR3 DNA reads TGCAGTGCTAAGCGGGGGTGGGACACTGAAGCTTTCTTT.

The rearrangement joins TRBV19 to TRBJ1-2; 9 nucleotides align to TRBD1. CDR1 LNHDA and CDR2 SQIVND come from the germline V gene (reference sequence). The CDR3 is 14 amino acids. V shed 7 bases, J shed 4 bases, and the junction held 7 bases outside the gene matches. In nucleotides, the CDR3 is TGTGCCAGTACCTTGGACAGGGGTACCTATGGCTACACCTTC. Translated: CASTLDRGTYGYTF. The full variable domain, in which reference TRBV19 and TRBJ1-2 provide the parts outside the CDR3, is DGGITQSPKYLFRKEGQNVTLSCEQNLNHDAMYWYRQDPGQGLRLIYYSQIVNDFQKGDIAEGYSVSREKKESFPLTVTSAQKNPTAFYLCASTLDRGTYGYTFGSGTRLTVV.

The table lists this clonotype with a few counts. V and J are TRBV4-3 and TRBJ2-1; D is uncertain. The CDR3 runs 15 residues. The V gene's germline CDR1 is LGHNA and CDR2 YSLEER. Between the trimmed V and J ends, which lost 0 bases and 2 bases, there was a span of 8 bases. The CDR3 nucleotides are TGCGCCAGCAGCCAAGAGCACACACCCTACAATGAGCAGTTCTTC. Protein product: CASSQEHTPYNEQFF.

The genes are TRBV4-2 and TRBJ1-4; D gene unclear. V lost 5 bases and J lost 0, with 16 bases in between. There are 17 residues in the CDR3. Germline CDR1 LGHNA, CDR2 YNFKEQ. Here the CDR3 reads CASSGSLTDPTNEKLFF. CDR3 sequence (DNA): TGTGCCAGCAGCGGATCCCTCACCGATCCAACTAATGAAAAACTGTTTTTT.

In this sample, this clonotype turned up many times. The chain recombines TRBV4-2 with TRBJ2-7; D is unclear. Trimming removed 4 bases at V and 3 bases at J, with 10 bases between. The CDR3 spans 13 residues. CDR1 LGHNA and CDR2 YNFKEQ come from the germline V gene. The CDR3 protein is CASSPGPDYEQYF. The CDR3 nucleotides read TGTGCCAGCAGCCCCGGACCAGACTACGAGCAGTACTTC.

V usage is TRBV4-2 and J usage is TRBJ2-5, with D uncertain. V dropped 4 bases and J dropped 0 bases, with 9 bases sitting between them. The CDR3 covers 14 residues. Germline V gene lookup returns CDR1 LGHNA and CDR2 YNFKEQ. The CDR3 loop is CASSRTGDQETQYF. The CDR3 bases are TGTGCCAGCAGCCGCACTGGGGACCAAGAGACCCAGTACTTC.

V gene TRBV25-1 combines with J gene TRBJ1-6; 7 positions match TRBD1. V lost 5 bases and J lost 4; bases outside the gene matches: 2. Germline CDR1 MGHDK, CDR2 SYGVNS. The CDR3 consists of 14 residues. The CDR3 reads CASSWGQYNSPLHF. As DNA, the CDR3 is TGTGCCAGCAGTTGGGGACAGTATAATTCACCCCTCCACTTT.

The V call is TRBV7-2, the J call TRBJ1-4, with D possibly matching TRBD1 (5 bases). V lost 3 bases and J lost 4, with 9 bases in between. This CDR3 region has 14 residues. The germline V gene encodes CDR1 SGHTA and CDR2 FQGNSA. The CDR3 nucleotides read TGTGCCAGCAGCTTTGACAGATTTAATGAAAAACTGTTTTTT. Translated, it gives CASSFDRFNEKLFF.

This clonotype was seen a single time. The V gene is TRBV4-2, the J gene TRBJ2-7, with D unclear. Trimming shortened V by 1 base and J by 13 bases, and 17 bases separated the two germline ends. The CDR3 has 13 residues. The V gene's germline CDR1 is LGHNA and CDR2 YNFKEQ. The CDR3 coding sequence is TGTGCCAGCAGCCAAGGTTATTCTCACCCCCCCTACTTC. The encoded protein is CASSQGYSHPPYF.

This clonotype was counted only a few times. V and J are TRBV7-3 and TRBJ2-3, with a tentative D call TRBD2 (5 bases). The V end lost 3 bases, the J end lost 6 bases, and 13 bases lay between the germline ends. From germline, CDR1 is SGHTA and CDR2 FQGTGA. The CDR3 is 14 residues long. In DNA, the CDR3 is TGTGCCAGCAGCTTCCGAGAGGGCAGGGATACGCAGTATTTT. Protein sequence: CASSFREGRDTQYF.

At least ten counts were recorded for this clonotype. The chain couples TRBV5-1 to TRBJ1-1; D is unclear. Germline V gives CDR1 SGHRS, CDR2 YFSETQ. Deletions cut 1 base from V and 1 base from J, with 8 bases between. This CDR3 has 14 amino acids. CDR3 region: CASSLRAPNTEAFF. In nucleotides, the CDR3 is TGCGCCAGCAGCTTGAGGGCCCCGAACACTGAAGCTTTCTTT.